This T cell receptor beta chain was retrieved from a study of shared clonotypes between healthy human individuals. Study outcomes and limitations: Only blood underwent sampling, and tissue repertoires likely differ. Generation of non-shared clonotypes was less probable than generation of clonotypes shared by all four donors.

Trimming removed 4 bases from V and 5 bases from J, with 20 bases in between. Germline loops: CDR1 SGHAT, CDR2 FQNNGV. The CDR3 is 16 residues long. Naive-designated CD8 cells lacked CD45RO, were positively enriched for CCR7, and omitted terminally differentiated effector memory CD45RA+ cells. The input for sorted-subset replicate PCRs was 200 ng DNA, 25,000 to 30,000 T cell genomes. Profiling relied on immunoSEQ multiplex PCR, and the TCRdb table lists in-frame clones only, not all of them. The table lists around 2.1 million clones, about 92% of them singletons. As to this clone: Its antigen is not known.

Input material: naive CD8+ T cells from PBMCs. The chain joins TRBV11-2 to TRBJ2-5; D is ambiguous. The clonotype comes from a man younger than 30 in good health. Some clones in this sample may be carry-over from other donors' samples. CDR3 residues: CASSSGHLGFLETQYF. In DNA, the CDR3 is TGTGCCAGCAGCTCTGGGCATCTCGGTTTTCTGGAGACCCAGTACTTC.